This note documents a single T cell receptor beta chain sequence. No antigen is known for it. No base qualities exist here, and no much larger clone lies one base off it. The data were obtained in a study of technical replicates of blood from a handful of donors (dated by TCRdb to about 2017). The library relied on the immunoSEQ multiplex PCR assay. The table was pulled from immuneACCESS by TCRdb, which kept in-frame rearrangements only. Such tables lose some clones; where checked, under half of the loss comes from unresolved V genes, and the rest has no known cause. This sample lists some 82,000 clones; roughly 94% were detected once. The ten largest clones take up about 0.4% of the sample. There are 14 amino acids in the CDR3, from cysteine to phenylalanine inclusive. CDR3 DNA only is kept here, 42 bases in frame from base 1. CDR1 is given as MGHRA and CDR2 as YSYEKL, both from the germline V gene. V is cut by 2 bases and J by 2 bases, and the space between the germline ends is 9 bases.

Material: T cells isolated from PBMCs. The source of this sequence is a human donor in good health. The chain is made from TRBV4-1 and TRBJ1-2; a tentative D match to TRBD1 spans 6 bases. The bases read TGCGCCAGCAGCCAAATAGGACAGAACTATGGCTACACCTTC. It codes for CASSQIGQNYGYTF.